This TCR beta chain was obtained from a study of T cells in Graves' hyperthyroidism and ophthalmopathy. Notes on the study in general: Most thyroid clonotypes expanded above 0.001 appeared in blood too.

With a duration under 2 months, the hyperthyroidism was newly diagnosed in patients aged 18 to 65. Out of about 10 ml of fresh peripheral blood came the PBMCs. The CDR3 spans 14 residues. Germline CDR1 reads DFQATT; CDR2 reads SNEGSKA (reference sequence). The trim removed 5 bases at V and 5 bases at J, leaving 10 bases unmatched. Regions amplified from RNA transcripts were the TCR beta CDR3 regions. HTBI primers were the set used in a first-round RT-PCR of the TCR CDR3. Via MiXCR, TCRdb re-called the multiplex PCR reads, giving one row per CDR3 protein. The table lists a few hundred thousand distinct CDR3 sequences, around 20% of them singletons. This clonotype was recorded many times. The antigen is undetermined.

The material sequenced was blood. This sequence originates from a young man with Graves' hyperthyroidism. The chain employs TRBV20-1 and TRBJ1-1, with TRBD1 identical over 8 bases. In nucleotides, the CDR3 is TGCAGTGCTGAGACAGGGGAAGGGGGAACTGAAGCTTTCTTT. It specifies CSAETGEGGTEAFF.